The clone carrying this T cell receptor beta chain was counted many times. This record belongs to a study of T-cell memory formation after mild COVID-19. Using its own MiXCR run on the 5' RACE reads, TCRdb lists one record per CDR3 protein. The data hold 350,000 or so distinct CDR3 sequences, with over 10% observed a single time. The CDR3 length is 14 residues. Germline V CDR1 and CDR2: SGHTA, FQGNSA. V lost 5 bases and J lost 6, with 15 bases in between. The chain recombines TRBV7-2 with TRBJ2-3; perhaps TRBD1 as D (5 bases). This receptor was taken from a man between 18 and 29 years old who had mild COVID-19 (a few samples of this study predate the infection). Cell type and time point are not known. Material for sequencing was PBMCs or a T cell subset sorted from them (not recorded which). The CDR3 is CASSTKGHPDTQYF. DNA of the CDR3: TGTGCCAGCAGCACCAAAGGACATCCGGATACGCAGTATTTT.